These 7 T cell receptor beta chains were sequenced from one sample in a study of shared clonotypes between healthy human individuals (dated by TCRdb to the early 2020s). Libraries were prepared through the immunoSEQ multiplex PCR assay. TCRdb limited this immuneACCESS table to in-frame rearrangements with V and J called. A share of clones is missing; checked studies link under half to unresolved V genes, and the rest is unexplained. The sample includes a few hundred thousand clones, with around 80% observed a single time. The ten largest make up about 11% of the sample. Sequencing used PBMCs. These receptors all come from a middle-aged woman in good health. Some clones in this sample may be carry-over from other donors' samples.

The rearrangement joins TRBV5-1 to TRBJ1-4, with 7 bases identical to TRBD1. This CDR3 contains 15 residues. The V gene's germline CDR1 is SGHRS and CDR2 YFSETQ. Losses at the gene ends were 1 base for V and 2 bases for J; bases not matched to a gene: 2. DNA for the CDR3: TGCGCCAGCAGCTTGACAGGGGCGACTAATGAAAAACTGTTTTTT. Its protein is CASSLTGATNEKLFF.

The rearrangement joins TRBV6-6 to TRBJ2-2; TRBD1 matches at 7 bases. This CDR3 region has 15 residues. Germline V lookup: CDR1 MNHNY, CDR2 SVGAGI (reference sequence). V shed 4 bases, J shed 7 bases, and the junction held 9 bases outside the gene matches. The CDR3 spells CASSSGTVLSGELFF. The DNA for the CDR3 is TGTGCCAGCAGTTCCGGGACAGTCTTAAGCGGGGAGCTGTTTTTT.

The chain recombines TRBV7-2 with TRBJ1-2; 10 bases align to TRBD1. Germline trimming cut 3 bases from V and 6 bases from J; bases unmatched to any gene: 10. The CDR3 is 16 residues long. CDR1 SGHTA and CDR2 FQGNSA come from the germline V gene. The CDR3 spells CASSLLLGQGGNGYTF. In nucleotides, the CDR3 is TGTGCCAGCAGCTTGTTATTAGGACAGGGGGGAAATGGCTACACCTTC.

Of note for this clone: Other DNA sequences in this sample translate to the same CDR3. This sequence joins TRBV6-5 and TRBJ2-7; 7 bases agree with TRBD1. J was trimmed by 1 base and V by 6 bases; bases with no gene match: 3. CDR1 MNHEY and CDR2 SVGAGI come from the germline V gene. The length of the CDR3 is 13 residues. This CDR3 is CASRETGSYEQYF. CDR3 sequence (DNA): TGTGCCAGCAGGGAGACAGGGTCCTACGAGCAGTACTTC.

This clone was counted only a few times. This specimen includes other DNA sequences encoding the same CDR3. The V and J genes are TRBV6-1 and TRBJ1-1; the D gene is possibly TRBD1 (6 bases). V lost 6 bases and J 4 bases, leaving 9 bases between the germline ends. In germline, CDR1 is MNHNS, CDR2 SASEGT. This CDR3 has 12 residues. DNA of the CDR3: TGTGCCAGCAGGCAAGGGGGCACTGAAGCTTTCTTT. The encoded protein is CASRQGGTEAFF.

The genes are TRBV19 and TRBJ1-1; possible D gene TRBD1, 6 bases. CDR1 and CDR2 from the germline V gene are LNHDA and SQIVND (reference sequence). V was trimmed by 3 bases and J by 4 bases, leaving 18 bases between them. The CDR3 has 16 residues. Written as DNA, the CDR3 is TGTGCCAGTAGTATGGGGGCCAAGCTTGGGTTCACTGAAGCTTTCTTT. This sequence encodes CASSMGAKLGFTEAFF.

V is TRBV6-9 and J is TRBJ1-5, with D unclear. The V and J ends lost 6 bases and 2 bases respectively, with 14 bases between them. The CDR3 sequence is 15 residues long. From germline, CDR1 is MNHGY and CDR2 SVAAGI. CDR3: CASSQTSRGNQPQHF. The CDR3 DNA reads TGTGCCAGCAGCCAGACCTCACGGGGCAATCAGCCCCAGCATTTT.